The 19 T cell receptor beta chains below come from one sample, sequenced in a study of CD8 T cells in Susac syndrome. Reverse transcription used about 0.45 to 1 ug RNA and random hexamers. MiXCR, run by TCRdb on the immunoSEQ multiplex PCR reads, gives a single entry per CDR3 protein. The sample carries 130,000 to 150,000 distinct CDR3 sequences, approximately 94% recorded once. Sequences were obtained from CD4+ T cells from PBMCs. The receptors were sampled from a human donor with Susac syndrome.

The chain combines TRBV28 with TRBJ1-5; 8 bases are a match to TRBD1. The CDR3 contains 13 residues. Germline values: CDR1 MDHEN, CDR2 SYDVKM. J was trimmed by 9 bases and V by 5 bases; bases with no gene match: 6. Here the CDR3 reads CASSQYQGAPQHF. In DNA, the CDR3 is TGTGCCAGCAGTCAGTATCAGGGGGCGCCCCAGCATTTT.

This clonotype was observed once. The rearrangement joins TRBV7-9 to TRBJ2-3; D is unresolved. Trimming took 1 base from V and 0 from J, leaving 8 bases between them. Per the germline V gene, CDR1 is SEHNR and CDR2 is FQNEAQ (reference sequence). The CDR3 loop spans 15 amino acids. The chain's CDR3 is CASSLVGSSTDTQYF. CDR3 coding DNA: TGTGCCAGCAGCTTAGTGGGTTCTAGCACAGATACGCAGTATTTT. Full variable domain (rest looked up from reference TRBV7-9 and TRBJ2-3): DTGVSQNPRHKITKRGQNVTFRCDPISEHNRLYWYRQTLGQGPEFLTYFQNEAQLEKSRLLSDRFSAERPKGSFSTLEIQRTEQGDSAMYLCASSLVGSSTDTQYFGPGTRLTVL.

In DNA, the CDR3 is TGTGCCAGCAGCTTATTCGGGACCAACGAGCAGTACTTC. Amino acid sequence: CASSLFGTNEQYF. J is TRBJ2-7 and V is TRBV5-6, with D tentatively TRBD1 or TRBD2 (5 bases each). The CDR3 runs to 13 residues. Trimming took off 2 bases at V and 5 bases at J, with 11 bases between the two ends. In germline, CDR1 is SGHDT, CDR2 YYEEEE.

This clonotype was recorded only once. The chain employs TRBV12-3 or TRBV12-4 and TRBJ2-3, with D possibly being TRBD2 (6 bases). V was pared by 7 bases and J by 2 bases, with 16 bases between. The CDR3 consists of 15 residues. Here the CDR3 reads CASTTTGGSTDTQYF. CDR3 coding DNA: TGTGCCAGCACCACAACCGGGGGATCCACAGATACGCAGTATTTT.

The chain employs TRBV5-1 and TRBJ2-3; possibly TRBD1 for D (6 bases). CDR1 is SGHRS, CDR2 YFSETQ, per germline. V shed 4 bases and J shed 1 base, with 10 bases lying between them. This CDR3 has 14 amino acids. Here the CDR3 DNA reads TGCGCCAGCAGCCCACGACAGGGCACAGATACGCAGTATTTT. Its protein is CASSPRQGTDTQYF. Full variable domain (outside the CDR3, taken from reference TRBV5-1 and TRBJ2-3): KAGVTQTPRYLIKTRGQQVTLSCSPISGHRSVSWYQQTPGQGLQFLFEYFSETQRNKGNFPGRFSGRQFSNSRSEMNVSTLELGDSALYLCASSPRQGTDTQYFGPGTRLTVL.

The table lists this clonotype with a count of one. This rearrangement joins TRBV27 to TRBJ2-2; D remains unclear. Trimming removed 6 bases from V and 3 bases from J, with 11 bases in between. Germline V gene data show CDR1 as MNHEY and CDR2 as SMNVEV (reference sequence). The CDR3 totals 14 residues. The CDR3 is CASRRSIDTGELFF. CDR3 nucleotide sequence: TGTGCCAGCAGGCGGAGTATCGACACCGGGGAGCTGTTTTTT.

The chain carries TRBV29-1 and TRBJ2-5; D possibly matches TRBD1 or TRBD2 (5 bases each). Between the trimmed V and J ends, which lost 5 bases and 5 bases, there was a span of 18 bases. CDR1 is SQVTM, CDR2 ANQGSEA, per germline. The CDR3 is made up of 14 amino acids. CDR3 in amino acids: CSVSFGTVGETQYF. The CDR3 DNA follows: TGCAGCGTTAGCTTCGGGACGGTGGGGGAGACCCAGTACTTC.

This clonotype appeared once. The chain couples TRBV29-1 to TRBJ1-1, with TRBD1 as a possible D gene (6 bases). The CDR3 runs 14 residues. Per the germline V gene, CDR1 is SQVTM and CDR2 is ANQGSEA. Trimming pared 0 bases from V and 5 bases from J, leaving 13 bases between. The CDR3: CSVEDRRGETEAFF. DNA for the CDR3: TGCAGCGTTGAAGATCGCAGGGGTGAAACTGAAGCTTTCTTT.

The gene calls are TRBV24-1 and TRBJ2-2; the D call may be TRBD1 or TRBD2 (5 bases each). The CDR3 has 13 residues. The germline gives CDR1 KGHDR, CDR2 SFDVKD. The CDR3 sequence: CASGTPNTGELFF. For the CDR3, the DNA is TGTGCGTCCGGGACCCCGAACACCGGGGAGCTGTTTTTT.

To note about this clonotype: Since the CDR3 does not end with the conserved phenylalanine or tryptophan, this likely comes from a read error. This chain uses TRBV29-1 with TRBJ1-1, with D unclear. V was cut by 7 bases and J by 0 bases, with 9 bases left in between. The length of the CDR3 is 12 residues. Germline V CDR1 and CDR2: SQVTM, ANQGSEA. CDR3 protein: CSAGRVNTEAFL. DNA of the CDR3: TGCAGCGCCGGACGGGTGAACACTGAAGCTTTCTTG.

This chain joins TRBV7-9 and TRBJ2-5, with D maybe TRBD1 (6 bases). Per germline, CDR1 SEHNR and CDR2 FQNEAQ (reference sequence). The CDR3 runs 15 residues. Trimming stripped 0 bases from V and 1 base from J, with 9 bases between. As DNA, the CDR3 is TGTGCCAGCAGCTTAGCGTTAGGGGGCCAAGAGACCCAGTACTTC. Its protein product is CASSLALGGQETQYF.

CDR3 bases: TGCGCCAGCAGAAAAACCGGAATCGGGACAGATACGCAGTATTTT. It translates to CASRKTGIGTDTQYF. The chain recombines TRBV4-1 with TRBJ2-3; D unresolved. This CDR3 is 15 amino acids long. Trimming took 6 bases from V and 3 from J, leaving 16 bases between them. In germline, CDR1 is MGHRA, CDR2 YSYEKL.

The chain has TRBV6-5 and TRBJ2-1, with D possibly being TRBD1 or TRBD2 (6 bases each). Trimming removed 2 bases at V and 8 bases at J, with 16 bases between. The CDR3 contains 15 residues. The germline CDR1 and CDR2 sequences are MNHEY and SVGAGI. Written as DNA, the CDR3 is TGTGCCAGCAGTTACGGGGGGCCCCCTTTCGATGAGCAGTTCTTC. As protein: CASSYGGPPFDEQFF.

The genes are TRBV4-2 and TRBJ2-6; unclear D gene. CDR3 length: 15 residues. Germline V gene sequence: CDR1 LGHNA, CDR2 YNFKEQ. V was pared by 0 bases and J by 4 bases, with 7 bases between. CDR3 nucleotides: TGTGCCAGCAGCCAAGAGCCCTCCGGGGCCAACGTCCTGACTTTC. Its protein is CASSQEPSGANVLTF.

The chain recombines TRBV6-1 with TRBJ1-2; 8 nucleotides align to TRBD1. Per germline, CDR1 MNHNS and CDR2 SASEGT. The trim removed 5 bases at V and 6 bases at J, leaving 8 bases unmatched. CDR3 size: 14 residues. The CDR3 DNA sequence: TGTGCCAGCAGTTATGGACAGGGAAGCGATGGCTACACCTTC. Translation gives CASSYGQGSDGYTF.

The J gene is TRBJ1-2, the V gene TRBV5-4, with a weak D call TRBD1 (5 bases). V was pared by 1 base and J by 8 bases, with 12 bases between. The CDR3 totals 13 residues. Germline V gives CDR1 SGHNT, CDR2 YYREEE (reference sequence). CDR3 nucleotide sequence: TGTGCCAGCAGCTTGTCGGGGGGATACGGCTACACCTTC. Translated, it gives CASSLSGGYGYTF.

This clonotype was detected once. The CDR3 DNA sequence: TGTGCCAGCTCACCATTCGACAGGGGGGCCTATGGCTACACCTTC. Translation: CASSPFDRGAYGYTF. The rearrangement uses TRBV18 and TRBJ1-2; TRBD1 matches 9 bases. Germline V gene lookup returns CDR1 KGHSH and CDR2 LQKENI. J was trimmed by 4 bases and V by 2 bases; bases with no gene match: 5. The CDR3 consists of 15 residues.

The V call is TRBV6-2 or TRBV6-3, the J call TRBJ2-7, with TRBD1 matching over 8 bases. The CDR3 is 14 residues long. Germline V gives CDR1 MNHEY, CDR2 SVGEGT. V lost 6 bases to trimming and J lost 3 bases; unmatched junction nucleotides: 7. CDR3 in amino acids: CASRSRTGIYEQYF. The CDR3 DNA is TGTGCCAGCAGATCCAGGACAGGGATCTACGAGCAGTACTTC.

The chain recombines TRBV4-1 with TRBJ2-1; D may match TRBD1 or TRBD2 (5 bases each). This CDR3 contains 16 residues. Between the trimmed V and J ends, which lost 0 bases and 3 bases, there was a span of 12 bases. Germline loops: CDR1 MGHRA, CDR2 YSYEKL. DNA of the CDR3: TGCGCCAGCAGCCAAGAAGTCGGGGCAGACTACAATGAGCAGTTCTTC. It translates to CASSQEVGADYNEQFF.